Following are 26 T cell receptor beta chains from one sample sequenced in a study of regulatory T cells in long-lasting Graves disease. Time point defined: newly diagnosed GD, antithyroid drugs for less than 3 months. From PBMCs, RNA was extracted and then used to make the TCR library. Sequencing libraries for TCR beta were prepared with iRepertoire HTBI primers and Arm-PCR of CDR3 regions. One entry per CDR3 protein, called by TCRdb with MiXCR from the multiplex PCR reads. Among hundreds of thousands of distinct CDR3 sequences listed, approximately 15% were seen once. The sample was also linked to a second study, of T cells in Graves' hyperthyroidism and ophthalmopathy.

Specimen: peripheral blood mononuclear cells (PBMCs), collected at new diagnosis, from a patient treated with antithyroid drugs. The source of these receptors is a woman aged 25 to 39 with Graves disease.

In this sample, this clonotype turned up a few times. Just one base apart from a much larger clone, this may be a read error. V is TRBV6-1 and J is TRBJ1-1; D is ambiguous. V dropped 8 bases and J dropped 0 bases, with 7 bases sitting between them. The CDR3 sequence is 12 residues long. CDR1 is MNHNS and CDR2 is SASEGT in the germline V gene. The chain's CDR3 is CASGYMNTEAFF. In DNA, the CDR3 is TGTGCCAGCGGATATATGAACACTGAAGCTTTCTTT.

V is TRBV28 and J is TRBJ1-3; TRBD1 agrees at 9 bases. Germline lookup yields CDR1 MDHEN and CDR2 SYDVKM. V was pared by 4 bases and J by 9 bases, with 10 bases of the junction left unmatched. This CDR3 comprises 15 residues. CDR3 sequence (DNA): TGTGCCAGCAGTTCCAGGGACAGGGACCCCCTCACCATATATTTT. As protein: CASSSRDRDPLTIYF. Full variable domain (missing parts from reference TRBV28 and TRBJ1-3): DVKVTQSSRYLVKRTGEKVFLECVQDMDHENMFWYRQDPGLGLRLIYFSYDVKMKEKGDIPEGYSVSREKKERFSLILESASTNQTSMYLCASSSRDRDPLTIYFGEGSWLTVV.

This clonotype was detected ten times or more. The chain carries TRBV27 and TRBJ2-3; D possibly corresponds to TRBD2 (5 bases). Germline V lookup: CDR1 MNHEY, CDR2 SMNVEV (reference sequence). The V end was cut by 6 bases, the J end by 8 bases, with 21 bases between. This CDR3 comprises 15 residues. CDR3 coding DNA: TGTGCCAGCAGACCCCTCGAAGGAGAGGGTAGTACGCAGTATTTT. Residues: CASRPLEGEGSTQYF.

There are a few counts of this clonotype. The gene calls are TRBV28 and TRBJ1-5; the D is unclear. The CDR3 has 15 residues. Germline V CDR1 and CDR2: MDHEN, SYDVKM. V lost 4 bases and J 4 bases, leaving 14 bases between the germline ends. The CDR3 sequence: CASSWEDELNQPQHF. CDR3 nucleotide sequence: TGTGCCAGCAGTTGGGAGGACGAACTGAATCAGCCCCAGCATTTT.

This clonotype was observed at least ten times. This chain joins TRBV28 and TRBJ2-3, with D unresolved. The V and J ends lost 3 bases and 1 base respectively, with 8 bases between them. Germline loops: CDR1 MDHEN, CDR2 SYDVKM. This CDR3 region has 14 residues. The CDR3: CASSLSLGTDTQYF. CDR3 DNA: TGTGCCAGCAGTTTGAGCCTGGGCACAGATACGCAGTATTTT.

This chain uses TRBV6-1 with TRBJ1-2; weak D call: TRBD1 (5 bases). The CDR3 is made up of 15 amino acids. CDR1 and CDR2 (germline): MNHNS, SASEGT. Trimming removed 6 bases at V and 7 bases at J, with 21 bases between. CDR3: CASSPGEGRGGGYTF. The CDR3 bases are TGTGCCAGCAGCCCTGGAGAGGGAAGGGGCGGTGGCTACACCTTC.

In its sample, this clonotype was seen many times. The gene calls are TRBV12-3 or TRBV12-4 and TRBJ2-2; D might be TRBD2 (6 bases). The V and J ends lost 3 bases and 6 bases respectively, with 14 bases between them. This CDR3 is 15 amino acids long. The CDR3, as DNA: TGTGCCAGCAGTTTGCGGAGTGGAGGGGCCGGGGAGCTGTTTTTT. This sequence encodes CASSLRSGGAGELFF.

This clonotype was observed at least ten times. J is TRBJ2-7 and V is TRBV15; TRBD2 is a possible D gene (5 bases). The CDR3 spans 12 residues. The germline gives CDR1 LNHNV, CDR2 YYDKDF (reference sequence). The ends were cut back, 3 bases at V and 7 bases at J, with 10 bases in the middle. The CDR3 region is CATSSQREEQYF. The CDR3 coding sequence is TGTGCCACCAGCAGTCAAAGGGAGGAGCAGTACTTC.

This clonotype was seen at least ten times. The chain has TRBV2 and TRBJ2-1; 13 bases fit TRBD2. The CDR3 sequence is 15 residues long. In germline, CDR1 is SNHLY, CDR2 FYNNEI. V lost 5 bases to trimming and J lost 7 bases; unmatched junction nucleotides: 5. For the CDR3, the DNA is TGTGCCAGCAGTAAGACTAGCGGGGGGCGGAATGAGCAGTTCTTC. Protein product: CASSKTSGGRNEQFF.

This clonotype has at least ten counts. This chain joins TRBV28 and TRBJ1-2; D not resolved. From germline, CDR1 is MDHEN and CDR2 SYDVKM. Trimming removed 2 bases from V and 3 bases from J, with 16 bases in between. The CDR3 has 16 amino acids. This chain's CDR3 is CASSLASGGRDYGYTF. The CDR3 DNA reads as TGTGCCAGCAGTTTAGCCTCGGGAGGGCGGGACTATGGCTACACCTTC.

This clonotype was observed a few times. CDR3 protein: CASSLGTRDFYNEQFF. The CDR3 coding sequence is TGTGCCAGCAGTCTAGGGACCCGGGACTTCTACAATGAGCAGTTCTTC. The V and J genes are TRBV12-3 or TRBV12-4 and TRBJ2-1, with D tentatively TRBD2 (6 bases). V was cut by 5 bases and J by 3 bases, with 17 bases left in between. This CDR3 is 16 amino acids long.

The J gene is TRBJ2-6, the V gene TRBV19, with no clear D. Germline-derived CDR1 and CDR2 are LNHDA and SQIVND (reference sequence). The CDR3 runs 15 residues. The V gene lost 6 bases and the J gene lost 2 bases, with 11 bases spanning the gap. CDR3 region: CASRAQTTGANVLTF. CDR3 DNA: TGTGCCAGTAGGGCCCAGACGACTGGGGCCAACGTCCTGACTTTC.

This clonotype was detected a few times. The gene calls are TRBV30 and TRBJ1-1; TRBD1 matches 7 bases. CDR3 length equals 11 residues. After removal of 3 bases from V and 12 bases from J, the junction contained 7 bases not matched to a gene. Germline V CDR1 and CDR2: GTSNPN, SVGIG (reference sequence). This CDR3 reads CAWRYPGQTFF. CDR3 in DNA: TGTGCCTGGAGGTACCCGGGACAGACTTTCTTT. The variable domain in full, completed from reference TRBV30 and TRBJ1-1, reads SQTIHQWPATLVQPVGSPLSLECTVEGTSNPNLYWYRQAAGRGLQLLFYSVGIGQISSEVPQNLSASRPQDRQFILSSKKLLLSDSGFYLCAWRYPGQTFFGQGTRLTVV.

This clonotype has a count of ten or more. The chain recombines TRBV6-1 with TRBJ2-5, with 7 bases that match TRBD1. This CDR3 is built from 12 residues. Germline CDR1 MNHNS, CDR2 SASEGT. Trimming at V came to 5 bases and at J to 5 bases, leaving 2 bases not matched to a gene. CDR3 sequence (DNA): TGTGCCAGCAGTAGGGGGCGCGAGACCCAGTACTTC. Translation gives CASSRGRETQYF.

This clonotype was detected a few times. The chain has TRBV6-4 and TRBJ1-5; 7 nucleotides match TRBD1. The CDR3 totals 23 residues. The germline V gene encodes CDR1 MRHNA and CDR2 SNTAGT. V was pared by 5 bases and J by 5 bases, with 33 bases of the junction left unmatched. The CDR3 loop is CASSKRSKTLGTAIKGGYQPQHF. Here the CDR3 DNA reads TGTGCCAGCAGTAAAAGAAGTAAAACCCTAGGGACAGCCATCAAGGGGGGGTATCAGCCCCAGCATTTT.

Ten or more counts support this clonotype. V gene TRBV28 combines with J gene TRBJ2-7; TRBD2 agrees at 7 bases. Trimming removed 8 bases from V and 1 base from J; junction bases left unmatched: 11. The CDR3 loop spans 15 amino acids. The germline CDR1 and CDR2 sequences are MDHEN and SYDVKM. CDR3 loop: CASRPGGSSSYEQYF. The CDR3 DNA is TGTGCCAGCCGACCAGGCGGGAGTAGTTCCTACGAGCAGTACTTC.

Ten or more counts support this clonotype. The genes are TRBV28 and TRBJ1-1; no reliable D call. V lost 6 bases and J 14 bases, leaving 16 bases between the germline ends. Germline V gene sequence: CDR1 MDHEN, CDR2 SYDVKM. The CDR3 sequence is 11 residues long. CDR3 in DNA: TGTGCCAGCAGCTCCGAGTCGCGCCCCTTCTTT. The encoded protein is CASSSESRPFF.

In the case of this clonotype: A clone one base away is much larger, so this may be a read error. The rearrangement links TRBV28 to TRBJ2-7; TRBD2 might be the D (5 bases). The V end lost 8 bases, the J end lost 7 bases, and 21 bases lay between the germline ends. The CDR3 sequence is 14 residues long. Germline values: CDR1 MDHEN, CDR2 SYDVKM. In DNA form, the CDR3 reads TGTGCCAGCGGAGGAGGACTCGTGAGTGATGAGCAGTACTTC. It yields the protein CASGGGLVSDEQYF.

This clonotype was detected a few times. The chain is built from TRBV20-1 and TRBJ2-1; D ambiguous. Looked up from germline, CDR1 is DFQATT and CDR2 is SNEGSKA (reference sequence). The CDR3 covers 14 residues. Trimming left V 1 base short and J 1 base short, with 8 bases between. The CDR3 DNA is TGCAGTGCTAGAGCTCTGGCGTCCTACAATGAGCAGTTCTTC. Translated: CSARALASYNEQFF.

This chain uses TRBV3-1 with TRBJ2-3, with 9 nucleotides matching TRBD1. The CDR3 is 14 residues long. After removal of 3 bases from V and 11 bases from J, the junction contained 9 bases not matched to a gene. Per germline, CDR1 LGHDT and CDR2 YNNKEL (reference sequence). The CDR3 DNA follows: TGTGCCAGCAGCCAGCGCGGGCGACAGGGGGGGCAGTATTTT. Its protein product is CASSQRGRQGGQYF.

This clonotype was found a few times. This chain joins TRBV19 and TRBJ2-7; D possibly matches TRBD1 or TRBD2 (7 bases each). The CDR3 contains 16 residues. The V and J ends lost 6 bases and 6 bases respectively, with 24 bases between them. The germline V gene has CDR1 LNHDA and CDR2 SQIVND (reference sequence). The CDR3 is CASRPGGRGRLGEQYF. The CDR3 region has the DNA TGTGCCAGTAGACCGGGGGGAAGGGGGCGCTTGGGCGAGCAGTACTTC.

The chain uses TRBV7-9 and TRBJ1-4; unclear D gene. CDR1 and CDR2 from the germline V gene are SEHNR and FQNEAQ (reference sequence). The V and J ends lost 1 base and 4 bases respectively, with 13 bases between them. The CDR3 runs to 16 residues. The CDR3 DNA is TGTGCCAGCAGCTTAGGCGGCGGGGTGGTTAATGAAAAACTGTTTTTT. Amino acid sequence: CASSLGGGVVNEKLFF. Together with reference TRBV7-9 and TRBJ1-4, the CDR3 gives the full variable domain: DTGVSQNPRHKITKRGQNVTFRCDPISEHNRLYWYRQTLGQGPEFLTYFQNEAQLEKSRLLSDRFSAERPKGSFSTLEIQRTEQGDSAMYLCASSLGGGVVNEKLFFGSGTQLSVL.

This chain links TRBV29-1 with TRBJ2-7, with 7 positions matching TRBD2. The CDR3 consists of 13 residues. The V gene's germline CDR1 is SQVTM and CDR2 ANQGSEA. The V gene end was trimmed by 4 bases and the J gene end by 2 bases; junction bases not matched to a gene: 5. The CDR3 here is CSVVRGETYEQYF. CDR3 DNA: TGCAGCGTTGTTCGGGGGGAGACCTACGAGCAGTACTTC.

This chain uses TRBV19 with TRBJ1-5; D gene unclear. The CDR3 has 14 residues. The V end was cut by 8 bases, the J end by 1 base, with 12 bases between. Germline lookup yields CDR1 LNHDA and CDR2 SQIVND (reference sequence). Here the CDR3 DNA reads TGTGCCAGTGACGTAGACGCGAGCAATCAGCCCCAGCATTTT. Protein sequence: CASDVDASNQPQHF.

Many counts were recorded for this clonotype. This chain connects TRBV7-8 to TRBJ1-5, with a weak D call TRBD1 (5 bases). Trimming took off 2 bases at V and 7 bases at J, with 24 bases between the two ends. CDR1 is SGHVS, CDR2 FQNEAQ, per germline. CDR3 length: 18 residues. This chain's CDR3 is CASSLWIGVRGARQPQHF. The CDR3 region has the DNA TGTGCCAGCAGCTTATGGATTGGGGTACGGGGCGCTCGGCAGCCCCAGCATTTT.

This clonotype appeared many times. This chain joins TRBV7-3 and TRBJ2-3, with a possible D match to TRBD2 (6 bases). The V gene's germline CDR1 is SGHTA and CDR2 FQGTGA. CDR3 length: 14 residues. V lost 3 bases and J 6 bases, leaving 13 bases between the germline ends. The CDR3 is CASSFGLPRDTQYF. The CDR3 coding sequence is TGTGCCAGCAGCTTTGGACTACCTCGGGATACGCAGTATTTT.